This is a list of T cell receptor beta chains from one sample in a study of siplizumab effects on memory and regulatory T cells. Measured with immunoSEQ multiplex PCR; TCRdb has only the in-frame clones, and not every one. The profile covers approximately 65,000 clones, with roughly 85% appearing a single time and approximately 0.4% taken by the ten largest. Material: memory CD4+ T cells sorted from blood. The receptors come from a human donor in good health. CDR3s include the opening cysteine and the closing phenylalanine or tryptophan. The D gene is left open where the match is weak. The size entry is marked missing in some rows and otherwise reads once, few, many or a size class.

j_call clone_size v_call d_call cdr3_aa cdr3_nt
TRBJ1-6 few TRBV18 . CASSPMADNSPLHF TGTGCCAGCTCACCAATGGCCGATAATTCACCCCTCCACTTT
TRBJ2-5 . TRBV21-1 . CASSRAHRGLETQYF TGTGCCAGCAGCAGGGCTCACAGGGGATTGGAGACCCAGTACTTC
TRBJ2-3 . TRBV5-1 TRBD2 CASSRKRSGGAVSGSDTQYF TGCGCCAGCAGCCGGAAACGTAGCGGGGGGGCGGTCAGTGGGTCAGATACGCAGTATTTT
TRBJ2-1 . TRBV5-1 TRBD2 CASSLAASGGVKPEQFF TGCGCCAGCAGCTTGGCTGCTAGCGGGGGGGTAAAACCTGAGCAGTTCTTC
TRBJ2-3 few TRBV6-1 TRBD1 CASSGLSGGTDTQYF TGTGCCAGCAGCGGACTCTCAGGGGGTACAGATACGCAGTATTTT
TRBJ1-1 many TRBV19 . CASSILGSTEAFF TGTGCCAGTAGTATTTTGGGCAGCACTGAAGCTTTCTTT
TRBJ1-1 . TRBV2 . CASTSTGVPGENTEAFF TGTGCCAGCACCTCTACCGGGGTGCCGGGGGAGAACACTGAAGCTTTCTTT
TRBJ2-2 . TRBV14 . CASSQAGAGTGELFF TGTGCCAGCAGCCAAGCGGGGGCCGGTACCGGGGAGCTGTTTTTT
TRBJ2-5 . TRBV19 TRBD1 CASSISGQGRETQYF TGTGCCAGTAGTATTTCGGGACAGGGGAGGGAGACCCAGTACTTC
TRBJ2-2 . TRBV18 . CASSPPGTEAGGELFF TGTGCCAGCTCTCCCCCCGGGACGGAGGCCGGGGGGGAGCTGTTTTTT
TRBJ1-2 . TRBV27 . CASSNQGGNGYTF TGTGCCAGCAGTAACCAGGGAGGGAATGGCTACACCTTC
TRBJ2-3 . TRBV11-2 TRBD2 CASSLVWDSGVSADTQYF TGTGCCAGCAGCTTAGTTTGGGATAGCGGGGTTTCCGCGGATACGCAGTATTTT
TRBJ2-1 . TRBV7-9 TRBD2 CASSLGGGASYNEQFF TGTGCCAGCAGCTTAGGCGGGGGGGCATCCTACAATGAGCAGTTCTTC
TRBJ1-6 . TRBV6-1 . CASSYQGHGSPLHF TGTGCCAGCAGTTATCAGGGGCATGGGTCACCCCTCCACTTT
TRBJ2-1 . TRBV2 TRBD2 CASSEGVAGGQANNEQFF TGTGCCAGCAGTGAAGGGGTAGCGGGGGGCCAGGCTAACAATGAGCAGTTCTTC
TRBJ1-2 . TRBV15 . CATSPPRNYGYTF TGTGCCACCAGCCCCCCACGGAACTATGGCTACACCTTC
TRBJ2-6 once TRBV5-1 TRBD2 CASSLAQAGGGANVLTF TGCGCCAGCAGCTTGGCCCAGGCGGGGGGCGGGGCCAACGTCCTGACTTTC
TRBJ1-5 . TRBV10-3 . CATLEARGSNQPQHF TGTGCCACCTTAGAAGCAAGGGGTAGCAATCAGCCCCAGCATTTT
TRBJ1-6 . TRBV2 . CASTYDGASPLHF TGTGCCAGCACCTACGACGGGGCATCACCCCTCCACTTT
TRBJ2-3 . TRBV7-3 . CATSRDGEWTDTQYF TGTGCCACCTCGCGGGACGGGGAATGGACAGATACGCAGTATTTT
TRBJ1-2 few TRBV9 . CASSVDRDYGYTF TGTGCCAGCAGCGTAGACCGGGACTATGGCTACACCTTC
TRBJ1-1 . TRBV10-3 . CAISGTDKNTEAFF TGTGCCATCAGTGGGACAGACAAGAACACTGAAGCTTTCTTT
TRBJ2-1 . TRBV5-1 . CASSFNGGKGEQFF TGCGCCAGCAGCTTTAATGGGGGGAAAGGTGAGCAGTTCTTC
TRBJ2-1 . TRBV4-3 TRBD2 CASSQASGGAYNEQFF TGCGCCAGCAGCCAAGCCAGCGGGGGGGCATACAATGAGCAGTTCTTC
TRBJ1-3 . TRBV6-1 . CASPARSGNTIYF TGTGCCAGCCCGGCCCGCTCTGGAAACACCATATATTTT
TRBJ2-4 once TRBV7-2 . CASSDPVEVLYF TGTGCCAGCAGCGACCCTGTGGAGGTTCTGTACTTC
TRBJ2-1 . TRBV18 TRBD1 CASSPLDRGGGEQFF TGTGCCAGCTCACCACTGGACAGGGGGGGTGGTGAGCAGTTCTTC
TRBJ1-2 . TRBV5-4 . CASRFSTGNYGYTF TGTGCCAGCAGATTCTCAACAGGGAACTATGGCTACACCTTC
TRBJ2-5 . TRBV7-3 . CASSLGAAGGGQETQYF TGTGCCAGCAGCTTAGGCGCCGCCGGGGGCGGACAAGAGACCCAGTACTTC
TRBJ1-6 . TRBV6-6 . CASSYISGENSPLHF TGTGCCAGCAGTTACATATCAGGGGAGAATTCACCCCTCCACTTT
TRBJ1-2 . TRBV5-1 . CASRTDPNYGYTF TGCGCCAGCAGGACAGATCCTAACTATGGCTACACCTTC
TRBJ2-5 . TRBV12-5 TRBD2 CASGLGASGGLETQYF TGTGCTAGTGGTTTGGGGGCTAGCGGGGGTTTAGAGACCCAGTACTTC
TRBJ1-6 . TRBV10-3 . CAISLDKHNSPLHF TGTGCCATTAGCTTAGACAAACATAATTCACCCCTCCACTTT
TRBJ1-6 few TRBV6-6 . CASGRDYNSPLHF TGTGCCAGCGGGCGGGACTATAATTCACCCCTCCACTTT
TRBJ1-1 once TRBV12-5 TRBD1 CASGLSGGTEAFF TGTGCTAGTGGTTTGTCAGGGGGAACTGAAGCTTTCTTT
TRBJ2-3 . TRBV5-6 . CASSSDLTSTDTQYF TGTGCCAGCAGCTCTGACCTGACTAGTACAGATACGCAGTATTTT
TRBJ2-1 few TRBV28 . CASSYPTGSGNEQFF TGTGCCAGCAGTTACCCGACAGGATCCGGGAATGAGCAGTTCTTC
TRBJ1-1 . TRBV6-5 . CASSSLGTEAFF TGTGCCAGCAGTTCCCTGGGCACTGAAGCTTTCTTT